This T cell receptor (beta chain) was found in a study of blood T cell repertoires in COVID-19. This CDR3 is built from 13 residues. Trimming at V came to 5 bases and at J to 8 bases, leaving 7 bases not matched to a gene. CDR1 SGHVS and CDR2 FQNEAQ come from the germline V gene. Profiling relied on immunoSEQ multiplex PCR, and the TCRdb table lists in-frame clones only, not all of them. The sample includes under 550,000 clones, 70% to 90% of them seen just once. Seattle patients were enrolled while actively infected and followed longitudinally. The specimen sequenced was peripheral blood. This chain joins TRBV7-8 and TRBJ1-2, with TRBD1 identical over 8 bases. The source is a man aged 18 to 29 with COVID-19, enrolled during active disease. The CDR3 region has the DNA TGTGCCAGCAGCCCCCGACAGGGGAGAGGCTACACCTTC. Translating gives CASSPRQGRGYTF.